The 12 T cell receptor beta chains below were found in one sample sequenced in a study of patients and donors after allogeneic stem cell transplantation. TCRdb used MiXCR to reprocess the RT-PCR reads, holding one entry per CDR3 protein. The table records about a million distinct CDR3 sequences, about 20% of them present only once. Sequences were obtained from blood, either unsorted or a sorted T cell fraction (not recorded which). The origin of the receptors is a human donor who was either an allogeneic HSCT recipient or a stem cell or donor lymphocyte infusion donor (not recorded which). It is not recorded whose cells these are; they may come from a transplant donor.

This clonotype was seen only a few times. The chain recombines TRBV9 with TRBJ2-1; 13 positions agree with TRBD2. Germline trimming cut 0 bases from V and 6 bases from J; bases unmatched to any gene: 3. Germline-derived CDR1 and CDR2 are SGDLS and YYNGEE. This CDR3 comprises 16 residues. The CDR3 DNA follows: TGTGCCAGCAGCGTAGGACTAGCGGGAGGAGTCAATGAGCAGTTCTTC. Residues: CASSVGLAGGVNEQFF.

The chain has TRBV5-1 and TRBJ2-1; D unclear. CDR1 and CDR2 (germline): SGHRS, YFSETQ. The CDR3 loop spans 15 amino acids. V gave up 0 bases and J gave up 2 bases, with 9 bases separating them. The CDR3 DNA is TGCGCCAGCAGCTTGGAATCCCCCCCCTACAATGAGCAGTTCTTC. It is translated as CASSLESPPYNEQFF. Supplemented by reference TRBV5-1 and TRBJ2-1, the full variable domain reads KAGVTQTPRYLIKTRGQQVTLSCSPISGHRSVSWYQQTPGQGLQFLFEYFSETQRNKGNFPGRFSGRQFSNSRSEMNVSTLELGDSALYLCASSLESPPYNEQFFGPGTRLTVL.

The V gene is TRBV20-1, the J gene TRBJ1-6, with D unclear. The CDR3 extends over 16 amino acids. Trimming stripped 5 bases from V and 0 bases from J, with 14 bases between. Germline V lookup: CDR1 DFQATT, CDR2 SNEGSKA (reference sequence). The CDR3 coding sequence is TGCAGTGCTGGGCAGTTGCAAAGCTCCTATAATTCACCCCTCCACTTT. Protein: CSAGQLQSSYNSPLHF.

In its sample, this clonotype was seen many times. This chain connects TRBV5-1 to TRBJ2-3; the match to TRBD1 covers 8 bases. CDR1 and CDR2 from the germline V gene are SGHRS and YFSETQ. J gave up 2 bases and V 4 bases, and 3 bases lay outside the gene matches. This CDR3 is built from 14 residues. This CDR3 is CASSQGQVTDTQYF. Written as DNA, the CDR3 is TGCGCCAGCAGCCAGGGACAGGTCACAGATACGCAGTATTTT.

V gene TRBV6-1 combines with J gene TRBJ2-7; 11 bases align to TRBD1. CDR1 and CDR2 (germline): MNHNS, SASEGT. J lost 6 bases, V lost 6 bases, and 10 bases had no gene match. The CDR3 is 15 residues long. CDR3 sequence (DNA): TGTGCCAGCAGGGCCGGGACAGGGGGTCCTCTCGAGCAGTACTTC. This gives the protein CASRAGTGGPLEQYF.

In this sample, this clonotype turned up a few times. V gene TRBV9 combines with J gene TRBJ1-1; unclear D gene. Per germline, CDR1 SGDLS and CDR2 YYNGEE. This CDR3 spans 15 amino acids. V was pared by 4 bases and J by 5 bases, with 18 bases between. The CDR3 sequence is CASSPEGFLETEAFF. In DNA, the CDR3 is TGTGCCAGCAGCCCCGAAGGGTTTCTGGAGACTGAAGCTTTCTTT.

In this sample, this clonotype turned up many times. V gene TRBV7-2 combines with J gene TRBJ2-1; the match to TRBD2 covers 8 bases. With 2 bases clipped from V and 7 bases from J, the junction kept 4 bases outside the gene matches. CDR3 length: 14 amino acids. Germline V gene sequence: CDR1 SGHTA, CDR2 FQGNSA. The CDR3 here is CASSLRGGPNEQFF. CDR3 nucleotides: TGTGCCAGCAGCTTACGGGGGGGGCCGAATGAGCAGTTCTTC.

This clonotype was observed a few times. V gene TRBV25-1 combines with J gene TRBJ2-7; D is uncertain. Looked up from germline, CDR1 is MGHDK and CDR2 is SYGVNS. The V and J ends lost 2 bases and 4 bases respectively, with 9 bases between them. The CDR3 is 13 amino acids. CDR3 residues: CASSEPGRYEQYF. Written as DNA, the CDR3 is TGTGCCAGCAGTGAACCAGGTAGATACGAGCAGTACTTC.

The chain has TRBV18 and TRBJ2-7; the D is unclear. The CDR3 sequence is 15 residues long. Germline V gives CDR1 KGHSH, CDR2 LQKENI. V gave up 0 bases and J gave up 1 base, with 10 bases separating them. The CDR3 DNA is TGTGCCAGCTCACCACCGGATCGCTGGTCCTACGAGCAGTACTTC. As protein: CASSPPDRWSYEQYF.

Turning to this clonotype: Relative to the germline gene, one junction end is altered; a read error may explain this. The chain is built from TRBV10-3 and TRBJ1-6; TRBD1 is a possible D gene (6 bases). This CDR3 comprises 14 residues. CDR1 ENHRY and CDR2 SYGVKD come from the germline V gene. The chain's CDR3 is CAINEGGRNSPLHF. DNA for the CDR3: TGTGCCATCAATGAGGGGGGGAGAAATTCACCCCTCCACTTT.

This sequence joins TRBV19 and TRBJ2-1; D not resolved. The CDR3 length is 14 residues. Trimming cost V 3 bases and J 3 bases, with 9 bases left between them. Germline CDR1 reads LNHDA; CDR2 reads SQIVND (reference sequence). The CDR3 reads CASSIDTGYNEQFF. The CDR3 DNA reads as TGTGCCAGTAGTATCGACACGGGCTACAATGAGCAGTTCTTC.

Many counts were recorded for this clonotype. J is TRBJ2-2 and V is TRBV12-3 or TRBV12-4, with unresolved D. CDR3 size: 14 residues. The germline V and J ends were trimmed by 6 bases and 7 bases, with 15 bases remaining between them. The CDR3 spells CASSGWDIHGELFF. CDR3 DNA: TGTGCCAGCAGCGGGTGGGATATCCACGGGGAGCTGTTTTTT.